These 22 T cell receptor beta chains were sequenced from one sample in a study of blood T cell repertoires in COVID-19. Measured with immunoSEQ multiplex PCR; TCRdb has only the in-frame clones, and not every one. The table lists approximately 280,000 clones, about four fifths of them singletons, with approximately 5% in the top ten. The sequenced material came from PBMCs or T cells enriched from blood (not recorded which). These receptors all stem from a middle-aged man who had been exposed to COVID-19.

The CDR3 DNA follows: TGTGCCAGCACTGCGGCATACACCGGGGAGCTGTTTTTT. Protein: CASTAAYTGELFF. The chain is built from TRBV6-5 and TRBJ2-2; unclear D gene. The germline CDR1 and CDR2 sequences are MNHEY and SVGAGI. Between the trimmed V and J ends, which lost 7 bases and 3 bases, there was a span of 9 bases. CDR3 size: 13 residues.

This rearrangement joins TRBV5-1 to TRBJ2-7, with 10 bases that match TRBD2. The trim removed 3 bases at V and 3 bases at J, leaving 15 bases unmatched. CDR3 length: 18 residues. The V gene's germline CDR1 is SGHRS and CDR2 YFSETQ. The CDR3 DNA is TGCGCCAGCAGCTGGGGCCCCTCGGGGCTAGCGGGAGTCTACGAGCAGTACTTC. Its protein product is CASSWGPSGLAGVYEQYF. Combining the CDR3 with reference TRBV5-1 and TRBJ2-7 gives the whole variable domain KAGVTQTPRYLIKTRGQQVTLSCSPISGHRSVSWYQQTPGQGLQFLFEYFSETQRNKGNFPGRFSGRQFSNSRSEMNVSTLELGDSALYLCASSWGPSGLAGVYEQYFGPGTRLTVT.

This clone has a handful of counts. The CDR3: CASSQEVAVSSNQPQHF. The CDR3 DNA sequence: TGTGCCAGCAGCCAAGAGGTTGCCGTGAGTAGCAATCAGCCCCAGCATTTT. The chain couples TRBV4-2 to TRBJ1-5; D gene unclear. Germline CDR1 reads LGHNA; CDR2 reads YNFKEQ. The CDR3 covers 17 residues. Deletions cut 0 bases from V and 0 bases from J, with 12 bases between.

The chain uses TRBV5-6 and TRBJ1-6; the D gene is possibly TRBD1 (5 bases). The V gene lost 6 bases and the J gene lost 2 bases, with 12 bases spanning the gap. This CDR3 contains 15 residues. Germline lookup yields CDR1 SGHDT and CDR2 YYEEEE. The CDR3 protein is CASKYGGTYNSPLHF. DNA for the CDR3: TGTGCCAGCAAGTACGGGGGAACCTATAATTCACCCCTCCACTTT.

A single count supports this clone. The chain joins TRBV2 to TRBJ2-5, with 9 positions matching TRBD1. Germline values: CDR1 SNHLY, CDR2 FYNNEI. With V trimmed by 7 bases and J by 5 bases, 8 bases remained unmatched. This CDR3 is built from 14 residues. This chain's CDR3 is CASTTQGAGETQYF. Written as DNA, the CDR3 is TGTGCCAGCACAACACAGGGGGCGGGGGAGACCCAGTACTTC.

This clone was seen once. Here the CDR3 DNA reads TGTGCCAGTAGTATCCAGGGGGCGCCCGCCCCCCTCCACTTT. It is translated as CASSIQGAPAPLHF. V usage is TRBV19 and J usage is TRBJ1-6; 8 bases match TRBD1. CDR3 length equals 14 residues. Germline V gene sequence: CDR1 LNHDA, CDR2 SQIVND (reference sequence). The trim removed 3 bases at V and 13 bases at J, leaving 8 bases unmatched.

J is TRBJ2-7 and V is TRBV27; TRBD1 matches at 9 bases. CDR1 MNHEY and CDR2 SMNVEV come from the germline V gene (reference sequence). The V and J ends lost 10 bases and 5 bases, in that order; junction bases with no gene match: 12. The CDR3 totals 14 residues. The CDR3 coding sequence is TGTGCCACCTACCACCGGGACAGGGTCGACGAGCAGTACTTC. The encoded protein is CATYHRDRVDEQYF.

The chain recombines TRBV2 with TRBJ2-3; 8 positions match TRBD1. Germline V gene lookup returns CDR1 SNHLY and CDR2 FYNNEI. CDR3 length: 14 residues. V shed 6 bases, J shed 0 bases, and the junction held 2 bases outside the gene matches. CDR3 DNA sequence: TGTGCCAGCAGCCGGGACAGGAGCACAGATACGCAGTATTTT. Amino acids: CASSRDRSTDTQYF.

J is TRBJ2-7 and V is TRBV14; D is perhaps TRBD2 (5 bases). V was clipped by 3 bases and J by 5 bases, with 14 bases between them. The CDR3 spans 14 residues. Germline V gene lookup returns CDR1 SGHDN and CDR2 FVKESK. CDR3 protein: CASSQRPRGNEQYF. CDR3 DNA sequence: TGTGCCAGCAGCCAGCGCCCACGGGGTAACGAGCAGTACTTC.

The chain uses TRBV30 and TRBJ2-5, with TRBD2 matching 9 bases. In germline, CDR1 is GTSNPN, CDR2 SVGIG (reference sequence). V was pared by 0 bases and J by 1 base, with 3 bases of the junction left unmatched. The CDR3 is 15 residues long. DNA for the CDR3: TGTGCCTGGAGTGTTTTGACTAGCGGCCAAGAGACCCAGTACTTC. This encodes CAWSVLTSGQETQYF.

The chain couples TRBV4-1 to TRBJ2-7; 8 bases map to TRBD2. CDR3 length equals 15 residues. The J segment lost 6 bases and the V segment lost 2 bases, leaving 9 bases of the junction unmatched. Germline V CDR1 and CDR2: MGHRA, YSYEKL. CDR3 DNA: TGCGCCAGCAGCCAACCGGGACTAGGTACGCCCGAGCAGTACTTC. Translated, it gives CASSQPGLGTPEQYF.

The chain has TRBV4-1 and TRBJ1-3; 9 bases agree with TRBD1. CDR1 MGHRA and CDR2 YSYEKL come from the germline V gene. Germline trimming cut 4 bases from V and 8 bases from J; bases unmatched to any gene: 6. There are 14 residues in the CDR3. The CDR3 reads CASSPGTGFDTIYF. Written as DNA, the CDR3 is TGCGCCAGCAGCCCCGGGACAGGGTTTGACACCATATATTTT.

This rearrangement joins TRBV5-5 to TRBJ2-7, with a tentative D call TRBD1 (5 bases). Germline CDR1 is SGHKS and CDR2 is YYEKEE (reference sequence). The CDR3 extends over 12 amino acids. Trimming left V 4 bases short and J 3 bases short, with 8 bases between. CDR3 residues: CASSIQDYEQYF. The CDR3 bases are TGTGCCAGCAGCATACAGGACTACGAGCAGTACTTC. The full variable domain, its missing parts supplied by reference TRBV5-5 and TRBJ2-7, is DAGVTQSPTHLIKTRGQQVTLRCSPISGHKSVSWYQQVLGQGPQFIFQYYEKEERGRGNFPDRFSARQFPNYSSELNVNALLLGDSALYLCASSIQDYEQYFGPGTRLTVT.

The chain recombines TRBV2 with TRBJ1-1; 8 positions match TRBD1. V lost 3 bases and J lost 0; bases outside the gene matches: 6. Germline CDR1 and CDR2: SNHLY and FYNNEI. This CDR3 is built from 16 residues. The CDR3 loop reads CASSDQGARMNTEAFF. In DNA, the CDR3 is TGTGCCAGCAGTGATCAGGGGGCGAGAATGAACACTGAAGCTTTCTTT. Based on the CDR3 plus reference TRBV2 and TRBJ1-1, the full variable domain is EPEVTQTPSHQVTQMGQEVILRCVPISNHLYFYWYRQILGQKVEFLVSFYNNEISEKSEIFDDQFSVERPDGSNFTLKIRSTKLEDSAMYFCASSDQGARMNTEAFFGQGTRLTVV.

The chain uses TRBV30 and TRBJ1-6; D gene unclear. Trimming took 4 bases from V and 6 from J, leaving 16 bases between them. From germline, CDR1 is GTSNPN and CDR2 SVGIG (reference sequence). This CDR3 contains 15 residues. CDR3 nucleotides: TGTGCCTGGACTCAGGATAGAAGGCCTAATTCACCCCTCCACTTT. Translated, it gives CAWTQDRRPNSPLHF.

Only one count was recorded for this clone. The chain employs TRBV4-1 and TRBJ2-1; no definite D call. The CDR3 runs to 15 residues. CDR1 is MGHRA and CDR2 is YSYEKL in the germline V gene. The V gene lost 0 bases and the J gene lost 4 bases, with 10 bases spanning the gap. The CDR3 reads CASSQDTAQYNEQFF. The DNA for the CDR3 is TGCGCCAGCAGCCAAGATACAGCACAGTACAATGAGCAGTTCTTC.

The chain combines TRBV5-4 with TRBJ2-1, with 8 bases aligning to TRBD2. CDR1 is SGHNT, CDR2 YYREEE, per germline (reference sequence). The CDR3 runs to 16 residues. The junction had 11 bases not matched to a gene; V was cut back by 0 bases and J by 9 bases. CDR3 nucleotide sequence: TGTGCCAGCAGCTTGGTAGCCAGCGGGAGTAAAGGTGAGCAGTTCTTC. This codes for CASSLVASGSKGEQFF.

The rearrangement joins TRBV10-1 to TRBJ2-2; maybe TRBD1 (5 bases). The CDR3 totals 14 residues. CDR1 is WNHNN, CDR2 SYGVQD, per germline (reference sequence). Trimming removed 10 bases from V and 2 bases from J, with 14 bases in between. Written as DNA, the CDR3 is TGCGCCACCTACCAAGGGGTAAACACCGGGGAGCTGTTTTTT. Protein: CATYQGVNTGELFF.

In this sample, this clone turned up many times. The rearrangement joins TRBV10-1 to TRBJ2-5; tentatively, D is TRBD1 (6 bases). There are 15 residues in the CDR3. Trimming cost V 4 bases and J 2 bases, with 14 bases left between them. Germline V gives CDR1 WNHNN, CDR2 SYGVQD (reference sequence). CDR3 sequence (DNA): TGCGCCAGCAGTGCGGGATCAGGGGAGCAAGAGACCCAGTACTTC. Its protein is CASSAGSGEQETQYF.

CDR3 nucleotides: TGTGCCAGCAGCGTAGAGATTGCCGACAGCTATGGCTACACCTTC. Translated: CASSVEIADSYGYTF. J is TRBJ1-2 and V is TRBV9; D perhaps matches TRBD1 (5 bases). CDR1 is SGDLS, CDR2 YYNGEE, per germline. Trimming took 0 bases from V and 4 from J, leaving 13 bases between them. The CDR3 has 15 residues. The full variable domain, rest sourced from reference TRBV9 and TRBJ1-2, is DSGVTQTPKHLITATGQRVTLRCSPRSGDLSVYWYQQSLDQGLQFLIQYYNGEERAKGNILERFSAQQFPDLHSELNLSSLELGDSALYFCASSVEIADSYGYTFGSGTRLTVV.

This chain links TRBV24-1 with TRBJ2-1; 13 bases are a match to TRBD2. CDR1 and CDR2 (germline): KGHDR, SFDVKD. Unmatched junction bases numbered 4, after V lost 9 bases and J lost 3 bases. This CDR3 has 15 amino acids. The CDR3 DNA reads TGTGCCACCGCAGGGACTAGCGGGATCTACAATGAGCAGTTCTTC. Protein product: CATAGTSGIYNEQFF.

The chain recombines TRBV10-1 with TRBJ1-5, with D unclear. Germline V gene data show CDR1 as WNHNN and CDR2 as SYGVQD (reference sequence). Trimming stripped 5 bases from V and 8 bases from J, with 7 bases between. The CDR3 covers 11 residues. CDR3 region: CASSLPEPQHF. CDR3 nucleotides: TGCGCCAGCAGTCTCCCTGAGCCCCAGCATTTT.